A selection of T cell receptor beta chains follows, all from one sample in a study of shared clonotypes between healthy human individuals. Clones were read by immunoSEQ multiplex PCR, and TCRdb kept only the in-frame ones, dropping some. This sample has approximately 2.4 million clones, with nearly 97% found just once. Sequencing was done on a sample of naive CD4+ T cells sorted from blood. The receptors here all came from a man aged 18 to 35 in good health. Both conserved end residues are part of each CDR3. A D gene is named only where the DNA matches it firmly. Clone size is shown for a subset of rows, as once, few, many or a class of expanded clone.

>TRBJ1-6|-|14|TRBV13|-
TGTGCCAGCAGCCAGAGACAGGTGAATTCACCCCTCCACTTT
CASSQRQVNSPLHF
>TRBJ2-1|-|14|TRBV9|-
TGTGCCAGCAGCGTACTGGCAGGGAACAATGAGCAGTTCTTC
CASSVLAGNNEQFF
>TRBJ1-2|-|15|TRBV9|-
TGTGCCAGCAGCGTTGAGGTGACCGGGACAAGGTTCGTATCCTTC
CASSVEVTGTRFVSF
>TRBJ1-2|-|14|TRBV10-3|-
TGTGCCATTAATGCCCCAGGGGAATCGGGCGGCTACACCTTC
CAINAPGESGGYTF
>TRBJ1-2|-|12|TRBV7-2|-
TGTGCCAGCAGCTTTGGCAGGGATGGCTACACCTTC
CASSFGRDGYTF
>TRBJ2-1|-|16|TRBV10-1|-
TGCGCCAGCAGGACCCGGACCGCTAACTCCTACAATGAGCAGTTCTTC
CASRTRTANSYNEQFF
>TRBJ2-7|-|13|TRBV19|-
TGTGCCAGTAGTAACAGCGCAAGGGGTGAGCAGTACTTC
CASSNSARGEQYF
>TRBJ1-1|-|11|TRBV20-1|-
TGCAGTGCCACGCCAGGGATTGAAGCTTTCTTT
CSATPGIEAFF
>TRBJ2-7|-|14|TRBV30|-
TGTGCCTGGAGCCCAGACGGGTACTCCTACGAGCAGTACTTC
CAWSPDGYSYEQYF
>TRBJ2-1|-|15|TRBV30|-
TGTGCCTGCTCCCCCGGCATGAGCTCCTACAATGAGCAGTTCTTC
CACSPGMSSYNEQFF
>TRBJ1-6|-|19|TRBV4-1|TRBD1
TGCGCCAGCAGCCAAGATTACAGGGGGAGAGCTGCCTATAATTCACCCCTCCACTTT
CASSQDYRGRAAYNSPLHF
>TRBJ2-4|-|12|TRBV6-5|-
TGTGCCAGCAGCCGACTAGGAGACATTCAGTACTTC
CASSRLGDIQYF
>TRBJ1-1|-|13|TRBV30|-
TGTGCCTGGAGCCGTTTGACCTCTCCTGAAGCTTTCTTT
CAWSRLTSPEAFF
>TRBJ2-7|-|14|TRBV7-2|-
TGTGCCAGCAGCTTAGGATCGGGAGCTTACGAGCAGTACTTC
CASSLGSGAYEQYF
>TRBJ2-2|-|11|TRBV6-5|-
TGTGCCAGCAGATGGAACGGGGAGCTGTTTTTT
CASRWNGELFF
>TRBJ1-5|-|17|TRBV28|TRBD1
TGTGCCAGCAGTTTATTGCTCGCTACAGGGGGCGAACAGCCCCAGCATTTT
CASSLLLATGGEQPQHF
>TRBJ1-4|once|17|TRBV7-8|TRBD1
TGTGCCAGCAGCCCGGACCTAGACGGGACAGTTAATGAAAAACTGTTTTTT
CASSPDLDGTVNEKLFF
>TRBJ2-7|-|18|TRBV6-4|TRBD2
TGTGCCAGCAGTGACTCCCTCGGTTTTAGCGGGGGGCCCTACGAGCAGTACTTC
CASSDSLGFSGGPYEQYF
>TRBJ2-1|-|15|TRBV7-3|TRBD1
TGTGCCAGCAGCTTAGGGGACAGGGATTACAATGAGCAGTTCTTC
CASSLGDRDYNEQFF
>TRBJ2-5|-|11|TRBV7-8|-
TGTGCCAGCAGCTCCGGGTGGACCCAGTACTTC
CASSSGWTQYF
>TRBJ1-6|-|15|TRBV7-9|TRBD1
TGTGCCAGCAGCTTAGAGGACAGGTCGGGGTCACCCCTCCACTTT
CASSLEDRSGSPLHF
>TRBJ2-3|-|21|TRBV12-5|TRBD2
TGTGCTAGTGGTTTGGTACCTCATAGCGGGAGTGGGACTCCAGGTACAGATACGCAGTATTTT
CASGLVPHSGSGTPGTDTQYF
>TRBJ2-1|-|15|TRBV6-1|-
TGTGCCAGCAGTGGGTTAAAGGGATCCTACAATGAGCAGTTCTTC
CASSGLKGSYNEQFF
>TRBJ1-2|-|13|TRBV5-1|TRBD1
TGCGCCAGCAGCTCAGGGGGAACATATGGCTACACCTTC
CASSSGGTYGYTF
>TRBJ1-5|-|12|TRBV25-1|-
TGTGCCAGCAGTGAATTAGGTCAGCCCCAGCATTTT
CASSELGQPQHF
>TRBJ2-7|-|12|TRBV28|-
TGTGCCAGCAGTTTACTCGAACGGGAGCAGTACTTC
CASSLLEREQYF
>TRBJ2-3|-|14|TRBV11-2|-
TGTGCCAGCAGCTTAGTACAGCTCACAGATACGCAGTATTTT
CASSLVQLTDTQYF
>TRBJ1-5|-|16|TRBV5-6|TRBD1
TGTGCCAGCAGTCGGACAGGGGGACTTAGCAATCAGCCCCAGCATTTT
CASSRTGGLSNQPQHF
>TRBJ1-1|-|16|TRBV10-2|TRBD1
TGCGCCAGCGCCAGGACAGGGGAGCCCTTGAACACTGAAGCTTTCTTT
CASARTGEPLNTEAFF
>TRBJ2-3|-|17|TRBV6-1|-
TGTGCCAGCAGTGAACCCCTAAGGGGCGGGGGCACAGATACGCAGTATTTT
CASSEPLRGGGTDTQYF
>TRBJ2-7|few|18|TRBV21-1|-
TGTGCCAGCAGTCTAATCCCAGAGTCCTTGGGGGGATCCTACGAGCAGTACTTC
CASSLIPESLGGSYEQYF
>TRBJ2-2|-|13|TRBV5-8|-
TGTGCCAGCAGCTTGCGTGTCACCGGGGAGCTGTTTTTT
CASSLRVTGELFF
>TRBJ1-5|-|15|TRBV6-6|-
TGTGCCAGCAGTCCGATACAGGGTTCGGGTCAGCCCCAGCATTTT
CASSPIQGSGQPQHF
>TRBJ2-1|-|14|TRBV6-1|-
TGTGCCAGCAGTAGGGGGGCGTCCTACAATGAGCAGTTCTTC
CASSRGASYNEQFF
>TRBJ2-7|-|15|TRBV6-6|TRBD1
TGTGCCAGCAGTTACCGGGGGACAGGGGACTACGAGCAGTACTTC
CASSYRGTGDYEQYF
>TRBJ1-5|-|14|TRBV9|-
TGTGCCAGCAGCGTAGGAAACAGTTATCAGCCCCAGCATTTT
CASSVGNSYQPQHF
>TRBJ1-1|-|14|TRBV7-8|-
TGTGCCAGCAGCTTAGTTCAGAGTCGAGCTGAAGCTTTCTTT
CASSLVQSRAEAFF
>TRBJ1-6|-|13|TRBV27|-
TGTGCCAGCAGTTCTAAAGGGAATTCACCCCTCCACTTT
CASSSKGNSPLHF
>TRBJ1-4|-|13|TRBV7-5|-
TGTGCCAGAAGCCCCTACCTAGGGGGGAAACTGTTTTTT
CARSPYLGGKLFF
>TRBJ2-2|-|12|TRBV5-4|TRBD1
TGTGCCAACCAGGGGGCTTTTGGGGAGCTGTTTTTT
CANQGAFGELFF
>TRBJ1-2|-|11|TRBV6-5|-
TGTGCCAGCAGTTTCGGCTATGGCTACACCTTC
CASSFGYGYTF
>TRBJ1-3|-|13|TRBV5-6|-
TGTGCCAGCAGCTTGGCCCGGGGAAACACCATATATTTT
CASSLARGNTIYF
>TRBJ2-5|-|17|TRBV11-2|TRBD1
TGTGCCAGCAGCTTAGACCAGACAGGGGGCGTTATGAGGACCCAGTACTTC
CASSLDQTGGVMRTQYF
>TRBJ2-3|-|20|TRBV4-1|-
TGCGCCAGCAGCCAAGATCGGAGCAGGGGGGCCGCGTACGGCACAGATACGCAGTATTTT
CASSQDRSRGAAYGTDTQYF
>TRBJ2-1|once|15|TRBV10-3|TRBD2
TGTGCCATCAGAACCGGGACTAGCGCGAACAATGAGCAGTTCTTC
CAIRTGTSANNEQFF
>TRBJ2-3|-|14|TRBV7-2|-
TGTGCCAGCAGCTTAATCGGGAGTTCAGATACGCAGTATTTT
CASSLIGSSDTQYF
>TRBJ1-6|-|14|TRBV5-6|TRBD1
TGTGCCAGCAGCCGGACAGGGATTAATTCACCCCTCCACTTT
CASSRTGINSPLHF
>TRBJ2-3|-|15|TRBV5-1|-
TGCGCCAGCAGCTTGGCACGGACTAGCACAGATACGCAGTATTTT
CASSLARTSTDTQYF
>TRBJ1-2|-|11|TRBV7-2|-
TGTGCCAGCAGCGTTTTGGGTGGCTACACCTTC
CASSVLGGYTF
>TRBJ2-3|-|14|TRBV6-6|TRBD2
TGTGCCGGTAGACTAGCGGGACTCACAGATACGCAGTATTTT
CAGRLAGLTDTQYF
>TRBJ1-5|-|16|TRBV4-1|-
TGCGCCAGCAGCCAAGAAGCACAGGTCGTAGGTCAGCCCCAGCATTTT
CASSQEAQVVGQPQHF